The clone carrying this TCR beta chain was observed a handful of times. The junction departs from germline at one end; a sequencing error may be responsible. Per germline, CDR1 SGHNT and CDR2 YENEEA. This CDR3 region has 15 residues. This sample's RNA came from whole unsorted tissue. Three rounds of nested PCR, following a modified ARM-PCR protocol, produced the TCRbeta library. TCRdb reprocessed the multiplex PCR reads with MiXCR, giving one entry per CDR3 protein. The table lists around 200,000 distinct CDR3 sequences, about two thirds of them singletons. This sample was taken from a study of tumor and adjacent non-tumor tissue in lung cancer.

The J gene is TRBJ2-1, the V gene TRBV11-3; TRBD2 aligns across 9 bases. What was sequenced was lung tumor tissue. This clonotype originated in a man aged 55 to 70 with non-small cell lung cancer. The CDR3, as DNA: TGTGCCAGCAGCCCGTCTAGCGGGACCTACAATGAACAGTTCTTC. Translation: CASSPSSGTYNEQFF.